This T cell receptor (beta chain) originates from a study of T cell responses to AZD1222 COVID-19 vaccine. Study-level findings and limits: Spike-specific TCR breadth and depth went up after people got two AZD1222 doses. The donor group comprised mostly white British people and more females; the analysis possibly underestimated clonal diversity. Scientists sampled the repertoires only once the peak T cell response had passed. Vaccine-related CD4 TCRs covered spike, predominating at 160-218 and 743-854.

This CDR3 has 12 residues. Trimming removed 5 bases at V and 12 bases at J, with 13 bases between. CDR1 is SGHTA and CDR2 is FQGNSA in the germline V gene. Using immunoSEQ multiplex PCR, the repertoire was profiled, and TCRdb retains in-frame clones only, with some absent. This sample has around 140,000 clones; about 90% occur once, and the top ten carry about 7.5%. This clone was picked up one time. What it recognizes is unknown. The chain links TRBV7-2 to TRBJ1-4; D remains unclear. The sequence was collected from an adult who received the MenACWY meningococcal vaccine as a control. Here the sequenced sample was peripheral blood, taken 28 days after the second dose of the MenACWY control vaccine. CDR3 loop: CASSPAVGELFF. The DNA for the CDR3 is TGTGCCAGCAGCCCGGCAGTCGGGGAACTGTTTTTT.